At least ten counts were recorded for the clone carrying this TCR beta chain. The sample is drawn from a study of regulatory T cells in long-lasting Graves disease. On the study more broadly: Less than 3 months of antithyroid drugs had been taken by newly diagnosed Graves' patients.

The V gene's germline CDR1 is PRHDT and CDR2 FYEKMQ (reference sequence). V dropped 3 bases and J dropped 5 bases, with 14 bases sitting between them. This CDR3 region has 14 residues. iRepertoire HTBI primers and Arm-PCR of CDR3 regions built TCR beta libraries. A single record per CDR3 protein comes from TCRdb applying MiXCR to the multiplex PCR reads. The table includes around 400,000 distinct CDR3 sequences, around 16% detected once. The time point: newly diagnosed GD, antithyroid drugs for less than 3 months. PBMC RNA was the source of the TCR library. These data were also filed under a second study, of T cells in Graves' hyperthyroidism and ophthalmopathy.

This sequence was found in a woman aged 40 to 55 with Graves disease. The source was peripheral blood mononuclear cells (PBMCs), collected at new diagnosis, from a patient treated with antithyroid drugs. The genes are TRBV13 and TRBJ2-7, with D tentatively TRBD1 or TRBD2 (5 bases each). The CDR3 bases are TGTGCCAGCAGCTTGGGGGACGACCCCCACGAGCAGTACTTC. Its translation is CASSLGDDPHEQYF.